The clone carrying this T cell receptor beta chain was observed a single time. Its antigen is currently unknown. The sample originates from a study of identifying expanded T cells in peripheral blood. Whole-study results and caveats: Across healthy donors, higher total template counts meant significantly greater roughly two-week count variance. Differentially abundant clones: about 1.1 between replicates, 16.4 at two to three weeks, approximately 18 at four.

The length of the CDR3 is 16 residues. The germline V and J ends were trimmed by 1 base and 0 bases, with 10 bases remaining between them. CDR1 and CDR2 from the germline V gene are MNHNS and SASEGT. The assay was immunoSEQ multiplex PCR, and TCRdb's table has in-frame clones only and misses some. The repertoire holds over 45,000 clones, with about four fifths as singletons. Collection occurred without any documented infections or immune events in donors. J is TRBJ1-3 and V is TRBV6-1, with D uncertain. Sequencing input: blood. The TCR was taken from a person aged 18 to 70 in good health. CDR3 residues: CASSEGSLPSGNTIYF. In DNA, the CDR3 is TGTGCCAGCAGTGAAGGGTCTTTGCCCTCTGGAAACACCATATATTTT.